The clone carrying this TCR beta chain was picked up one time. The sample originates from a study of T-cell memory formation after mild COVID-19. Germline V CDR1 and CDR2: SQVTM, ANQGSEA. The CDR3 is 14 residues long. TCRdb analysed the 5' RACE reads with MiXCR anew, one entry per CDR3 protein. Of 250,000 to 350,000 distinct CDR3 sequences in the sample, 15% to 20% are singletons; the top ten hold approximately 23%. The receptor comes from a young man who had mild COVID-19 (a few samples of this study predate the infection). Cell type and time point are not known. The source material was PBMCs or a T cell subset sorted from them (not recorded which). The V call is TRBV29-1, the J call TRBJ2-2; weak D call: TRBD1 (6 bases). The CDR3 reads CSALGTPNTGELFF. DNA of the CDR3: TGCAGTGCCCTGGGGACACCTAACACCGGGGAGCTGTTTTTT.